What follows are 25 T cell receptor beta chains derived from one specimen sequenced in a study of vaccination and CD4 T cells after COVID-19. No antigen is known for these receptors. Cultured CD4+ T-cell DNA underwent Oncomine TCR Beta short-read sequencing. TCRdb fed the PCR reads into MiXCR, producing one record per CDR3 protein. The sample gives roughly 15,000 distinct CDR3 sequences, 51% of which show up once; approximately 13% is in the top ten. Treatment given: roughly 10-day PBMC culture with coronavirus spike peptide pools or control peptides (ViraFEST assay). The specimen was CD4+ T cells from blood, cultured in vitro. These receptors were collected from a human donor who had recovered from COVID-19.

The chain combines TRBV7-2 with TRBJ2-3; 13 nucleotides line up with TRBD2. V lost 5 bases, J lost 4 bases, and 6 bases stayed unmatched. The germline CDR1 and CDR2 sequences are SGHTA and FQGNSA. This CDR3 region has 16 residues. For the CDR3, the DNA is TGTGCCAGCAGCCAACAAACTAGCGGGGGGGCAGATACGCAGTATTTT. Its protein is CASSQQTSGGADTQYF.

V usage is TRBV11-3 and J usage is TRBJ1-1; no reliable D call. The ends were cut back, 2 bases at V and 10 bases at J, with 11 bases in the middle. There are 12 residues in the CDR3. Germline CDR1 is SGHNT and CDR2 is YENEEA. Here the CDR3 reads CASSLIGRRAFF. The CDR3 nucleotides are TGTGCCAGCAGCTTAATTGGGCGGCGAGCTTTCTTT.

This chain joins TRBV6-5 and TRBJ1-3; D unresolved. Germline values: CDR1 MNHEY, CDR2 SVGAGI. The CDR3 consists of 14 residues. The ends were cut back, 4 bases at V and 4 bases at J, with 11 bases in the middle. CDR3 sequence reads: CASSWEEIGNTIYF. CDR3 in DNA: TGTGCCAGCAGTTGGGAGGAGATCGGAAACACCATATATTTT.

V usage is TRBV5-1 and J usage is TRBJ1-5; 9 bases align to TRBD1. Germline V gives CDR1 SGHRS, CDR2 YFSETQ. The V segment lost 0 bases and the J segment 4 bases; nucleotides outside the gene matches: 2. The CDR3 has 15 residues. CDR3 amino acids: CASSLGQGGNQPQHF. The CDR3 DNA is TGCGCCAGCAGCTTGGGACAGGGGGGAAATCAGCCCCAGCATTTT. Full variable domain (missing parts from reference TRBV5-1 and TRBJ1-5): KAGVTQTPRYLIKTRGQQVTLSCSPISGHRSVSWYQQTPGQGLQFLFEYFSETQRNKGNFPGRFSGRQFSNSRSEMNVSTLELGDSALYLCASSLGQGGNQPQHFGDGTRLSIL.

DNA for the CDR3: TGTGCCAGCAGCCCCTCTGGACGCAATCAGCCCCAGCATTTT. Amino acids: CASSPSGRNQPQHF. V gene TRBV7-2 combines with J gene TRBJ1-5; D is unresolved. Looked up from germline, CDR1 is SGHTA and CDR2 is FQGNSA. Deletions cut 5 bases from V and 2 bases from J, with 10 bases between. The CDR3 runs 14 residues.

The V gene is TRBV6-1, the J gene TRBJ1-1; the match to TRBD1 covers 8 bases. This CDR3 is built from 12 residues. The V and J ends lost 6 bases and 7 bases, in that order; junction bases with no gene match: 4. Germline V gene sequence: CDR1 MNHNS, CDR2 SASEGT. CDR3 residues: CASRLDRGEAFF. The CDR3 nucleotides read TGTGCCAGCAGACTTGACAGGGGTGAAGCTTTCTTT.

This clonotype was detected a few times. The chain links TRBV7-8 to TRBJ2-1; no firm D call. CDR3 length: 17 amino acids. Germline V gene lookup returns CDR1 SGHVS and CDR2 FQNEAQ. With 5 bases removed from V and 0 bases from J, the gap between germline ends came to 17 bases. CDR3 bases: TGTGCCAGCAGCGCCGGCCCTGGGTATAACTCCTACAATGAGCAGTTCTTC. Amino acids: CASSAGPGYNSYNEQFF.

This clonotype appeared a few times. The rearrangement joins TRBV7-9 to TRBJ2-7, with TRBD2 identical over 14 bases. Unmatched junction bases numbered 14, after V lost 4 bases and J lost 3 bases. Germline lookup yields CDR1 SEHNR and CDR2 FQNEAQ (reference sequence). The CDR3 sequence is 19 residues long. The CDR3 is CASSSPAGGTSGRLYEQYF. Here the CDR3 DNA reads TGTGCCAGCAGCTCCCCGGCAGGGGGGACTAGCGGGAGACTCTACGAGCAGTACTTC.

The chain recombines TRBV7-9 with TRBJ2-1; 14 bases are shared with TRBD2. V trimming: 5 bases; J trimming: 4 bases; junction bases outside the gene matches: 13. This CDR3 is built from 19 residues. Germline assignment: CDR1 SEHNR and CDR2 FQNEAQ (reference sequence). The CDR3 loop is CASSPGLAGARGGYNEQFF. The CDR3 nucleotides read TGTGCCAGCAGCCCGGGACTAGCGGGGGCCCGTGGGGGATACAATGAGCAGTTCTTC.

V is TRBV4-2 and J is TRBJ1-3; TRBD1 might be the D (5 bases). Trimming stripped 1 base from V and 0 bases from J, with 10 bases between. The CDR3 is 16 residues long. Germline V CDR1 and CDR2: LGHNA, YNFKEQ. As DNA, the CDR3 is TGTGCCAGCAGCCAAGTGACAGCCAACTCTGGAAACACCATATATTTT. This gives the protein CASSQVTANSGNTIYF.

The genes are TRBV7-3 and TRBJ2-3; D unclear. The length of the CDR3 is 13 residues. The ends were cut back, 4 bases at V and 5 bases at J, with 10 bases in the middle. The germline CDR1 and CDR2 sequences are SGHTA and FQGTGA. The CDR3 loop is CASSSAPLDTQYF. As DNA, the CDR3 is TGTGCCAGCAGCTCAGCCCCCCTAGATACGCAGTATTTT.

This clonotype was seen more than once but under ten times. V is TRBV28 and J is TRBJ1-1; D may be TRBD1 (5 bases). Trimming shortened V by 5 bases and J by 1 base, and 14 bases separated the two germline ends. The CDR3 covers 15 residues. Per germline, CDR1 MDHEN and CDR2 SYDVKM. CDR3 protein: CASSIVGTSNTEAFF. CDR3 sequence (DNA): TGTGCCAGCAGTATTGTTGGGACCTCGAACACTGAAGCTTTCTTT.

The chain recombines TRBV5-1 with TRBJ2-2, with TRBD1 identical over 10 bases. V dropped 2 bases and J dropped 6; count of bases not matched to a gene: 1. The CDR3 runs 14 residues. Germline V gene sequence: CDR1 SGHRS, CDR2 YFSETQ. CDR3 sequence: CASSLDRGPGELFF. The CDR3 DNA sequence: TGCGCCAGCAGCTTAGACAGGGGGCCCGGGGAGCTGTTTTTT.

This clonotype has more than one count but fewer than ten. J is TRBJ2-2 and V is TRBV10-3; the D gene is possibly TRBD1 (5 bases). CDR1 is ENHRY, CDR2 SYGVKD, per germline. The V gene lost 3 bases and the J gene lost 8 bases, with 10 bases spanning the gap. The CDR3 sequence is 13 residues long. CDR3 DNA: TGTGCCATCAGTGACGGACGGACAGGGGAGCTGTTTTTT. Its translation is CAISDGRTGELFF.

This chain connects TRBV20-1 to TRBJ2-1, with TRBD2 matching 13 bases. The CDR3 has 17 residues. With V trimmed by 1 base and J by 7 bases, 10 bases remained unmatched. Per germline, CDR1 DFQATT and CDR2 SNEGSKA (reference sequence). CDR3 sequence (DNA): TGCAGTGCTAGAGTATCGCCCGGGACTAGCGGGATAAATGAGCAGTTCTTC. It codes for CSARVSPGTSGINEQFF.

The chain recombines TRBV20-1 with TRBJ1-6, with 8 bases that match TRBD1. Germline V lookup: CDR1 DFQATT, CDR2 SNEGSKA (reference sequence). CDR3 length equals 14 residues. The V segment lost 4 bases and the J segment 10 bases; nucleotides outside the gene matches: 9. This CDR3 reads CSAKKDRVRSPLHF. Written as DNA, the CDR3 is TGCAGTGCTAAAAAGGACAGGGTTCGGTCACCCCTCCACTTT.

With respect to this clonotype: A read error may explain this, as a much larger clone is one base away. V and J are TRBV20-1 and TRBJ1-2; 7 nucleotides align to TRBD1. CDR3 length: 13 residues. The germline CDR1 and CDR2 sequences are DFQATT and SNEGSKA (reference sequence). This CDR3 reads CCALSEGAEGYTF. The CDR3 bases are TGCTGTGCCCTGTCCGAGGGGGCGGAGGGCTACACCTTC.

This rearrangement joins TRBV7-2 to TRBJ1-3; a possible D gene is TRBD1 (6 bases). The germline V and J ends were trimmed by 4 bases and 0 bases, with 16 bases remaining between them. The CDR3 runs 17 residues. CDR1 is SGHTA, CDR2 FQGNSA, per germline. The CDR3 loop reads CASSSAPRGSSGNTIYF. For the CDR3, the DNA is TGTGCCAGCAGCTCGGCCCCAAGGGGGAGCTCTGGAAACACCATATATTTT.

The genes are TRBV19 and TRBJ1-2, with no clear D. CDR1 is LNHDA, CDR2 SQIVND, per germline (reference sequence). V was clipped by 5 bases and J by 3 bases, with 10 bases between them. The CDR3 sequence is 13 residues long. CDR3: CASSGLADYGYTF. CDR3 DNA sequence: TGTGCCAGTAGTGGCCTAGCCGACTATGGCTACACCTTC.

This clonotype was observed a few times. J is TRBJ1-1 and V is TRBV7-3, with D perhaps TRBD1 (6 bases). Trimming took off 5 bases at V and 1 base at J, with 11 bases between the two ends. The CDR3 length is 14 residues. In germline, CDR1 is SGHTA, CDR2 FQGTGA. The CDR3 here is CASSQGPGNTEAFF. The CDR3 DNA is TGTGCCAGCAGCCAGGGGCCAGGGAACACTGAAGCTTTCTTT. Full variable domain (outside the CDR3, taken from reference TRBV7-3 and TRBJ1-1): GAGVSQTPSNKVTEKGKYVELRCDPISGHTALYWYRQSLGQGPEFLIYFQGTGAADDSGLPNDRFFAVRPEGSVSTLKIQRTERGDSAVYLCASSQGPGNTEAFFGQGTRLTVV.

As regards this clonotype: The junction differs from germline at one of its ends, possibly a read error. V usage is TRBV15 and J usage is TRBJ2-7; TRBD2 agrees at 9 bases. Germline assignment: CDR1 LNHNV and CDR2 YYDKDF (reference sequence). The CDR3 has 19 residues. The CDR3 nucleotides read TGTGTCACCAGCAGGACCCTAAGTAGCGGGGGCCTAAGCTCCTACGAGCAGTACTTC. Translation: CVTSRTLSSGGLSSYEQYF. Full variable domain (missing parts from reference TRBV15 and TRBJ2-7): DAMVIQNPRYQVTQFGKPVTLSCSQTLNHNVMYWYQQKSSQAPKLLFHYYDKDFNNEADTPDNFQSRRPNTSFCFLDIRSPGLGDTAMYLCVTSRTLSSGGLSSYEQYFGPGTRLTVT.

This clonotype was picked up a small number of times. V gene TRBV27 combines with J gene TRBJ1-1; D possibly corresponds to TRBD1 (5 bases). CDR3 length: 14 amino acids. The germline CDR1 and CDR2 sequences are MNHEY and SMNVEV (reference sequence). V was shortened by 5 bases and J by 2 bases, with 12 bases between the two germline ends. The CDR3 region has the DNA TGTGCCAGCAGTCAGGGAGGAGGAAACACTGAAGCTTTCTTT. Amino acid sequence: CASSQGGGNTEAFF.

V and J are TRBV2 and TRBJ2-7, with TRBD1 as a possible D gene (8 bases). The CDR3 runs to 15 residues. Germline V gene data show CDR1 as SNHLY and CDR2 as FYNNEI. The germline V and J ends were trimmed by 7 bases and 5 bases, with 21 bases remaining between them. The CDR3 region is CASTEPWTGRDEQYF. CDR3 nucleotide sequence: TGTGCCAGCACCGAACCGTGGACAGGGAGGGACGAGCAGTACTTC.

The rearrangement links TRBV20-1 to TRBJ2-3; D may correspond to TRBD1 or TRBD2 (5 bases each). The CDR3 is made up of 13 amino acids. CDR1 is DFQATT, CDR2 SNEGSKA, per germline (reference sequence). In nucleotides, the CDR3 is TGCAGCTACCGGGACCCGCGCACAGATACGCAGTATTTT. Its protein is CSYRDPRTDTQYF.

CDR3 region: CASHPGSYTGELFF. The DNA of the CDR3 is TGTGCCAGCCACCCCGGCAGCTACACCGGGGAGCTGTTTTTT. This chain connects TRBV11-3 to TRBJ2-2; no reliable D call. Germline CDR1 reads SGHNT; CDR2 reads YENEEA. The CDR3 length is 14 residues. Trimming took off 8 bases at V and 3 bases at J, with 13 bases between the two ends.